This T cell receptor beta chain stems from a study of blood T cell repertoires in COVID-19. About the study: Samples came from the United States, Italy and Spain, spanning acute and convalescent COVID-19. From T cells, B-cell-depleted T cells, or PBMCs came the material, which was cDNA or gDNA.

As processed by the authors: Nucleated cell number was recorded as an estimate derived from reference gene primer amplification. Clones were sequenced by immunoSEQ multiplex PCR, and TCRdb holds only the in-frame ones, with some missing. V, J and clone size are those of that table, while D and trimming were read from the DNA. Here the sample spans 150,000 to 200,000 clones, around two thirds being singletons. This clonotype originated in a woman of 80 years or more with acute or convalescent COVID-19. The sequenced material came from peripheral blood.

CDR3 loop: CASSPSTGPGDTQYF. The DNA of the CDR3 is TGCGCCAGCAGCCCTTCGACAGGGCCCGGGGATACGCAGTATTTT. The chain uses TRBV5-1 and TRBJ2-3; 7 bases fit TRBD1. The V gene end was trimmed by 4 bases and the J gene end by 6 bases; junction bases not matched to a gene: 11. Germline V gives CDR1 SGHRS, CDR2 YFSETQ. The CDR3 has 15 residues. Full variable domain (missing parts from reference TRBV5-1 and TRBJ2-3): KAGVTQTPRYLIKTRGQQVTLSCSPISGHRSVSWYQQTPGQGLQFLFEYFSETQRNKGNFPGRFSGRQFSNSRSEMNVSTLELGDSALYLCASSPSTGPGDTQYFGPGTRLTVL.